The rows below give T cell receptor beta chains drawn from one sample of a study of neurological immune-mediated disorders. TCRdb fed the 5' RACE reads into MiXCR, producing one record per CDR3 protein. Here the sample spans some 89,000 distinct CDR3 sequences, around 4.5% being singletons. Material: PBMCs. Every receptor here comes from a woman aged 60 to 75 with multiple sclerosis. Both conserved end residues are part of each CDR3.

v_call	cdr3_length	j_call	cdr3_aa
TRBV12-3/TRBV12-4	14	TRBJ2-5	CASSNTGWSETQYF
TRBV9	15	TRBJ2-1	CASSVSTSGGNEQFF
TRBV18	13	TRBJ1-1	CASSPWQNTEAFF
TRBV14	14	TRBJ2-7	CASSPYRPPHEQYF
TRBV6-5	15	TRBJ1-5	CASTKGPGVNQSQHF
TRBV6-5	15	TRBJ1-3	CASSGRGVTGNTIYF
TRBV7-2	12	TRBJ2-3	CASSVGGYTQYF
TRBV29-1	13	TRBJ2-1	CSVIGDSYNEQFF
TRBV20-1	14	TRBJ2-5	CSARRDSPQETQYF
TRBV12-3/TRBV12-4	13	TRBJ2-7	CASSLSRAYEQYF
TRBV19	14	TRBJ2-7	CASSPDRGTYEQYF
TRBV5-1	14	TRBJ2-5	CASGGTGYQETQYF
TRBV7-6	15	TRBJ2-7	CASSLSGGSPAEQYF
TRBV5-1	14	TRBJ1-1	CASSLGQANTEAFF
TRBV6-5	15	TRBJ2-5	CASSYQGLAQETQYF
TRBV7-8	14	TRBJ2-5	CASSAEGGLETQYF